Listed here are 28 T cell receptor beta chains from one sample, sequenced in a study of human T cells and chemical hapten exposure. TCRdb used MiXCR to reprocess the RACE reads, holding one entry per CDR3 protein. The sample lists tens of thousands of distinct CDR3 sequences, about 10% occurring once. Time point given: patch test 1, 2 weeks after DPC sensitization. Treatment defined: therapeutic diphenylcyclopropenone sensitization with weekly scalp DPC. Sample: whole blood, taken in connection with sensitization to the hapten diphenylcyclopropenone (DPC). The receptors here all came from a woman in her forties or fifties with alopecia areata. Some clones in this sample may be carry-over from other donors' samples.

This clonotype occurred many times. V is TRBV29-1 and J is TRBJ1-1; 8 nucleotides agree with TRBD1. Germline V gene data show CDR1 as SQVTM and CDR2 as ANQGSEA. Losses at the gene ends were 1 base for V and 5 bases for J; bases not matched to a gene: 3. The CDR3 has 13 amino acids. Here the CDR3 reads CSVEGTGWTEAFF. In DNA form, the CDR3 reads TGCAGCGTTGAAGGGACAGGGTGGACTGAAGCTTTCTTT.

DNA for the CDR3: TGTGCCAGCAGCCCCCCCTATAATTCACCCCTCCACTTT. Amino acids: CASSPPYNSPLHF. The chain carries TRBV7-9 and TRBJ1-6; D not certain. Looked up from germline, CDR1 is SEHNR and CDR2 is FQNEAQ (reference sequence). Trimming shortened V by 5 bases and J by 2 bases, and 4 bases separated the two germline ends. This CDR3 contains 13 residues.

This clonotype was detected once. The chain has TRBV5-6 and TRBJ2-3; 8 positions agree with TRBD2. The CDR3 length is 18 residues. CDR1 is SGHDT and CDR2 is YYEEEE in the germline V gene. With 4 bases clipped from V and 6 bases from J, the junction kept 19 bases outside the gene matches. CDR3 DNA sequence: TGTGCCAGCAGCCCCAGCGGGAGTGGTGTCTTTCCACCGGATACGCAGTATTTT. Translation gives CASSPSGSGVFPPDTQYF. Full variable domain (outside the CDR3, taken from reference TRBV5-6 and TRBJ2-3): DAGVTQSPTHLIKTRGQQVTLRCSPKSGHDTVSWYQQALGQGPQFIFQYYEEEERQRGNFPDRFSGHQFPNYSSELNVNALLLGDSALYLCASSPSGSGVFPPDTQYFGPGTRLTVL.

There are many counts of this clonotype. The chain is built from TRBV21-1 and TRBJ2-1. TRBV21-1 is shown as a pseudogene. CDR3 length: 15 amino acids. CDR3 in DNA: TGTGCCAGCAGCACCGGCCGCAGCACCTACAATGAGCAGTTCTTC. Translating gives CASSTGRSTYNEQFF.

This clonotype was detected ten times or more. The V call is TRBV20-1, the J call TRBJ2-2; 11 bases agree with TRBD2. The CDR3 length is 16 residues. Germline V lookup: CDR1 DFQATT, CDR2 SNEGSKA (reference sequence). V trimming: 3 bases; J trimming: 5 bases; junction bases outside the gene matches: 8. In nucleotides, the CDR3 is TGCAGTGCTAGGCCCTTACTAGCGGGAGATACCGGGGAGCTGTTTTTT. Its translation is CSARPLLAGDTGELFF.

This clonotype occurred a few times. The J gene is TRBJ2-7, the V gene TRBV9; a weak D match, TRBD2 (6 bases). This CDR3 region has 15 residues. Germline lookup yields CDR1 SGDLS and CDR2 YYNGEE. With 4 bases removed from V and 2 bases from J, the gap between germline ends came to 16 bases. DNA of the CDR3: TGTGCCAGCAGCCCAGCTCCCGGGGGTCCCTACGAGCAGTACTTC. Encoded protein: CASSPAPGGPYEQYF.

This clonotype was seen at least ten times. CDR3 in DNA: TGTGCCAGCAGTTTTAACATGGAGCCCCAGCATTTT. This gives the protein CASSFNMEPQHF. The V and J genes are TRBV7-2 and TRBJ1-5; no clear D. Germline V CDR1 and CDR2: SGHTA, FQGNSA. Trimming left V 6 bases short and J 8 bases short, with 11 bases between. This CDR3 region has 12 residues.

This clonotype was observed at least ten times. The chain couples TRBV2 to TRBJ2-7, with a tentative D call TRBD1 (6 bases). CDR1 SNHLY and CDR2 FYNNEI come from the germline V gene. CDR3 length: 13 amino acids. Trimming pared 8 bases from V and 0 bases from J, leaving 11 bases between. The CDR3 region is CASGGGSSYEQYF. Here the CDR3 DNA reads TGTGCCAGCGGTGGGGGCAGCTCCTACGAGCAGTACTTC.

This clonotype turned up a few times. The chain combines TRBV28 with TRBJ1-2; D unclear. The germline V and J ends were trimmed by 6 bases and 0 bases, with 5 bases remaining between them. Germline V gene lookup returns CDR1 MDHEN and CDR2 SYDVKM. CDR3 length: 12 residues. The CDR3 sequence is CASSISNYGYTF. CDR3 nucleotide sequence: TGTGCCAGCAGCATCTCTAACTATGGCTACACCTTC.

The chain carries TRBV28 and TRBJ1-1; TRBD1 agrees at 9 bases. CDR3 length: 15 residues. Germline CDR1 reads MDHEN; CDR2 reads SYDVKM. The trim removed 6 bases at V and 0 bases at J, leaving 5 bases unmatched. As DNA, the CDR3 is TGTGCCAGCAGGGGGGGGGACAGGGTGAACACTGAAGCTTTCTTT. Its protein is CASRGGDRVNTEAFF.

There are many counts of this clonotype. The V gene is TRBV2, the J gene TRBJ1-1, with D perhaps TRBD1 (5 bases). The CDR3 runs to 15 residues. Trimming took 5 bases from V and 5 from J, leaving 18 bases between them. Germline V gene lookup returns CDR1 SNHLY and CDR2 FYNNEI. The CDR3 loop reads CASSKRDLLMTEAFF. The CDR3 DNA is TGTGCCAGCAGTAAACGGGACCTCCTGATGACTGAAGCTTTCTTT.

This clonotype was recorded many times. The chain recombines TRBV6-2 or TRBV6-3 with TRBJ1-2; D gene uncertain. The germline V gene has CDR1 MNHEY and CDR2 SVGEGT. The CDR3 sequence is 14 residues long. The V end lost 6 bases, the J end lost 0 bases, and 11 bases lay between the germline ends. The CDR3 sequence is CASRGTAANYGYTF. The CDR3 DNA follows: TGTGCCAGCAGAGGTACAGCAGCTAACTATGGCTACACCTTC.

About this clonotype itself: The conserved phenylalanine or tryptophan normally closing the CDR3 is absent here, so this likely arose from a read error. The chain is built from TRBV7-6 and TRBJ2-2; perhaps TRBD2 as D (6 bases). The CDR3 runs 15 residues. With 2 bases removed from V and 8 bases from J, the gap between germline ends came to 15 bases. Per germline, CDR1 SGHVS and CDR2 FNYEAQ. CDR3 region: CASSLREVGTGELFL. Here the CDR3 DNA reads TGTGCCAGCAGCTTACGTGAAGTCGGGACTGGGGAGCTGTTTCTT.

This clonotype occurred a few times. V and J are TRBV7-2 and TRBJ2-3; no clear D. Germline CDR1 SGHTA, CDR2 FQGNSA. Trimming left V 6 bases short and J 0 bases short, with 7 bases between. CDR3 length: 13 amino acids. The CDR3 is CASRIASTDTQYF. CDR3 bases: TGTGCCAGCAGGATCGCTAGCACAGATACGCAGTATTTT.

A few counts support this clonotype. The rearrangement joins TRBV14 to TRBJ2-2; D unresolved. The CDR3 contains 14 residues. Germline CDR1 reads SGHDN; CDR2 reads FVKESK. Trimming left V 1 base short and J 4 bases short, with 7 bases between. Here the CDR3 DNA reads TGTGCCAGCAGCCAAGTTGTGGTCACCGGGGAGCTGTTTTTT. This gives the protein CASSQVVVTGELFF.

Many counts were recorded for this clonotype. The V gene is TRBV20-1, the J gene TRBJ1-2; 9 bases agree with TRBD1. V shed 4 bases, J shed 0 bases, and the junction held 3 bases outside the gene matches. The CDR3 totals 14 residues. The V gene's germline CDR1 is DFQATT and CDR2 SNEGSKA (reference sequence). CDR3 loop: CSAKNRGPNYGYTF. The CDR3, as DNA: TGCAGTGCTAAGAACAGGGGGCCTAACTATGGCTACACCTTC.

This clonotype was recorded many times. The chain is built from TRBV7-2 and TRBJ2-5; 8 bases align to TRBD2. This CDR3 is 16 amino acids long. V was pared by 2 bases and J by 5 bases, with 10 bases of the junction left unmatched. Germline V gene lookup returns CDR1 SGHTA and CDR2 FQGNSA. CDR3 bases: TGTGCCAGCAGCTTATTCGGGACTAGTCTTGGGGAGACCCAGTACTTC. This gives the protein CASSLFGTSLGETQYF.

This clonotype was detected many times. V usage is TRBV20-1 and J usage is TRBJ2-1; TRBD2 aligns across 8 bases. This CDR3 region has 17 residues. In germline, CDR1 is DFQATT, CDR2 SNEGSKA (reference sequence). The trim removed 5 bases at V and 0 bases at J, leaving 12 bases unmatched. CDR3 region: CSALSSGSGSSYNEQFF. Here the CDR3 DNA reads TGCAGTGCTCTTTCCAGCGGGAGTGGCTCCTCCTACAATGAGCAGTTCTTC.

This clonotype was recorded a few times. This chain uses TRBV3-1 with TRBJ2-1, with 11 bases matching TRBD2. The germline CDR1 and CDR2 sequences are LGHDT and YNNKEL (reference sequence). CDR3 length: 17 residues. The V segment lost 3 bases and the J segment 8 bases; nucleotides outside the gene matches: 12. In DNA form, the CDR3 reads TGTGCCAGCAGCCAGTTAGCGGGAGGGCCGTCTCATTATGAGCAGTTCTTC. Amino acid sequence: CASSQLAGGPSHYEQFF.

The CDR3 DNA reads as TGTGCTAGTGGTCTCCGACGATCCGGCGGGAGTTCCCCAGTGTGGAATGAGCAGTTCTTC. This codes for CASGLRRSGGSSPVWNEQFF. The chain recombines TRBV12-5 with TRBJ2-1, with TRBD2 matching over 7 bases. The J segment lost 7 bases and the V segment lost 5 bases, leaving 26 bases of the junction unmatched. The germline CDR1 and CDR2 sequences are LGHNT and FRNRAP. CDR3 length equals 20 residues.

This clonotype came up a few times. At one of its ends the junction is not consistent with the germline gene, which may arise from a read error. The chain joins TRBV6-2 or TRBV6-3 to TRBJ2-1, with D uncertain. The CDR3 covers 14 residues. Germline V gives CDR1 MNHEY, CDR2 SVGEGT. The CDR3 here is CASSYFPTAVGEQF. Written as DNA, the CDR3 is TGTGCCAGCAGTTACTTCCCCACAGCTGTCGGTGAGCAGTTC.

The table lists this clonotype with many counts. The chain's CDR3 is CAWKTSGRYEQFF. DNA of the CDR3: TGTGCCTGGAAGACTAGCGGGAGGTATGAGCAGTTCTTC. The chain links TRBV30 to TRBJ2-1, with 13 bases fitting TRBD2. Per germline, CDR1 GTSNPN and CDR2 SVGIG (reference sequence). The CDR3 spans 13 residues. V shed 4 bases, J shed 8 bases, and the junction held 2 bases outside the gene matches. Supplemented by reference TRBV30 and TRBJ2-1, the full variable domain reads SQTIHQWPATLVQPVGSPLSLECTVEGTSNPNLYWYRQAAGRGLQLLFYSVGIGQISSEVPQNLSASRPQDRQFILSSKKLLLSDSGFYLCAWKTSGRYEQFFGPGTRLTVL.

This clonotype has a count of ten or more. The chain combines TRBV20-1 with TRBJ1-2, with D unresolved. From germline, CDR1 is DFQATT and CDR2 SNEGSKA (reference sequence). This CDR3 spans 13 amino acids. V lost 3 bases, J lost 8 bases, and 16 bases lay in between. The CDR3 sequence is CSASPHRVGGYTF. Here the CDR3 DNA reads TGCAGTGCTAGCCCACATCGGGTTGGAGGCTACACCTTC.

The chain couples TRBV27 to TRBJ1-4; 8 positions match TRBD1. The CDR3 contains 15 residues. Trimming cost V 4 bases and J 5 bases; bases outside gene matches: 6. Per the germline V gene, CDR1 is MNHEY and CDR2 is SMNVEV (reference sequence). The CDR3 here is CASSSLGQVNEKLFF. DNA for the CDR3: TGTGCCAGCAGTTCCTTGGGACAGGTCAATGAAAAACTGTTTTTT.

J is TRBJ2-3 and V is TRBV12-3 or TRBV12-4; a possible D gene is TRBD2 (7 bases). V was shortened by 7 bases and J by 5 bases, with 16 bases between the two germline ends. This CDR3 is built from 14 residues. CDR3 protein: CASTFGGRRDTQYF. CDR3 bases: TGTGCCAGCACTTTCGGGGGGCGCAGAGATACGCAGTATTTT.

This clonotype came up a few times. This chain connects TRBV14 to TRBJ1-1, with D perhaps matching TRBD1 (5 bases). Germline V gives CDR1 SGHDN, CDR2 FVKESK. Trimming shortened V by 1 base and J by 5 bases, and 17 bases separated the two germline ends. The CDR3 consists of 16 residues. In DNA, the CDR3 is TGTGCCAGCAGCCAAGCACAGGCTTTGGTGGGGACTGAAGCTTTCTTT. Translating it yields CASSQAQALVGTEAFF.

This clonotype was picked up many times. The genes are TRBV28 and TRBJ2-2; 7 bases map to TRBD2. The V gene's germline CDR1 is MDHEN and CDR2 SYDVKM. The trim removed 6 bases at V and 5 bases at J, leaving 15 bases unmatched. This CDR3 comprises 17 residues. The CDR3 DNA reads TGTGCCAGCAGCTCTATTCATGCGGGGGACGGGACCGGGGAGCTGTTTTTT. This encodes CASSSIHAGDGTGELFF. Together with reference TRBV28 and TRBJ2-2, the CDR3 gives the full variable domain: DVKVTQSSRYLVKRTGEKVFLECVQDMDHENMFWYRQDPGLGLRLIYFSYDVKMKEKGDIPEGYSVSREKKERFSLILESASTNQTSMYLCASSSIHAGDGTGELFFGEGSRLTVL.

This clonotype was detected ten times or more. The chain carries TRBV4-3 and TRBJ2-1; 9 bases are shared with TRBD2. Germline CDR1 and CDR2: LGHNA and YSLEER. Trimming took 4 bases from V and 8 from J; bases not matched to a gene: 9. The CDR3 sequence is 15 residues long. The CDR3 protein is CASSRQLRLADEQFF. Here the CDR3 DNA reads TGCGCCAGCAGCCGTCAGTTGAGACTAGCGGATGAGCAGTTCTTC.